This T cell receptor (beta chain) was documented in a study of Ad26.COV2.S vaccination and SARS-CoV-2 variants. Background on the study: The donor participated in the COV1001 trial, in its Ad26.COV2.S arm.

V was pared by 5 bases and J by 6 bases, with 8 bases of the junction left unmatched. CDR3 size: 15 residues. Per the germline V gene, CDR1 is SGHDT and CDR2 is YYEEEE. Comments on this clone: The antigen is unknown.

Study-wide results and caveats: Recipients of vaccine and of placebo showed similar breadth of their non-spike TCR repertoires. In vaccinated individuals, spike-specific CD8+ and CD4+ T cell responses reportedly displayed substantial breadth.

Treatment given: around 19 received Ad26.COV2.S at low or high dose, single or two shots; roughly five received placebo; per-sample allocation not given. After the first vaccine or placebo injection, samples were drawn on day 63. An Ad26 vector expressing Wuhan-strain SARS-CoV-2 spike served as the vaccine. Clones were read by immunoSEQ multiplex PCR, and TCRdb kept only the in-frame ones, dropping some. The sample records 400,000 to 450,000 clones, about 90% being singletons. Material: peripheral blood, obtained in a trial of Ad26.COV2.S vaccine versus placebo. The chain joins TRBV5-6 to TRBJ2-1; TRBD1 agrees at 10 bases. The TCR originated in a person between 18 and 65 years old who received the Ad26.COV2.S COVID-19 vaccine or a placebo. The DNA for the CDR3 is TGTGCCAGCAGGACGGGACAGGGGATGCCCAATGAGCAGTTCTTC. It encodes CASRTGQGMPNEQFF.